The sequence of this TCR beta chain was determined in a study of vaccination effects on CD4 cells after COVID-19. Germline V gene data show CDR1 as KGHSH and CDR2 as LQKENI. V lost 3 bases, J lost 2 bases, and 9 bases stayed unmatched. The CDR3 runs to 19 residues. Worth noting for this clone: Its antigen is unknown.

Clones were sequenced by immunoSEQ multiplex PCR, and TCRdb holds only the in-frame ones, with some missing. The sample holds some 70,000 clones; approximately 82% are singletons and the top ten take roughly 1.2%. ViraFEST expansion of antigen-specific CD4+ T cells with viral peptide pools preceded sequencing. Cells that had been cultured for 10 days were the source of isolated CD4+ T cells. Everyone in the study got two shots of either the BNT162b2 or mRNA-1273 vaccine. This clonotype was sampled from a human donor who received a COVID-19 vaccine. The chain employs TRBV18 and TRBJ2-2; 13 bases are a match to TRBD2. The sample here was CD4+ T cells from PBMCs cultured with HCoV-229E spike peptides, taken after COVID-19 vaccination. CDR3 DNA: TGTGCCAGCTCACCCCCTGGACTAGCGGGGGCCTCTAACACCGGGGAGCTGTTTTTT. This encodes CASSPPGLAGASNTGELFF.